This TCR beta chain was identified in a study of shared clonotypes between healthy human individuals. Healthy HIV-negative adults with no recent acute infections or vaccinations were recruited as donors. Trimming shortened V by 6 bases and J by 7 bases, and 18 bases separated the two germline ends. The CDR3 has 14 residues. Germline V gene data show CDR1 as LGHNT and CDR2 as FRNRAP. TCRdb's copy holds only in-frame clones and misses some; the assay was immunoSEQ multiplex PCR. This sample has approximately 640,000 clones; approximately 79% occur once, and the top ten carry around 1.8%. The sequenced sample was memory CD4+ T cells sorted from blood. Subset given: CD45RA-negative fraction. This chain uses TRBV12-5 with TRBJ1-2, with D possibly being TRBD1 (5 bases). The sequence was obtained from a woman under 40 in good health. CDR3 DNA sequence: TGTGCTAGTGGGCGAGGGGACGGCGTAGGTGGCTACACCTTC. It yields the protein CASGRGDGVGGYTF. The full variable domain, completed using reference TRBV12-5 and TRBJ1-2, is DARVTQTPRHKVTEMGQEVTMRCQPILGHNTVFWYRQTMMQGLELLAYFRNRAPLDDSGMPKDRFSAEMPDATLATLKIQPSEPRDSAVYFCASGRGDGVGGYTFGSGTRLTVV.